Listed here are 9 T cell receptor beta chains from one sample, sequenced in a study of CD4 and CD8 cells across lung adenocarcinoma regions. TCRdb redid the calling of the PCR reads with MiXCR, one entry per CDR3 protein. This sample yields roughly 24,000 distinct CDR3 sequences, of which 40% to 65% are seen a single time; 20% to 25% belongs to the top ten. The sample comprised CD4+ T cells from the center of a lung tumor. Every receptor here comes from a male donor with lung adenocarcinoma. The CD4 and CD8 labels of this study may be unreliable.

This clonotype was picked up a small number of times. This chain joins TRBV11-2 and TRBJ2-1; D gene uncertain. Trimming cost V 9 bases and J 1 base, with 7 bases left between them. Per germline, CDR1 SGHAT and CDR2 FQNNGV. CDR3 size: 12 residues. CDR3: CASTPSYNEQFF. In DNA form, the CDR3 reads TGTGCCAGTACGCCGTCCTACAATGAGCAGTTCTTC.

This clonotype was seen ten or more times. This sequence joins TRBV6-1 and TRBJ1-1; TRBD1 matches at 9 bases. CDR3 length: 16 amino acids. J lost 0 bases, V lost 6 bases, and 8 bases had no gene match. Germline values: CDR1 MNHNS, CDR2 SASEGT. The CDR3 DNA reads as TGTGCCAGCAGGGTGGGGACAGGGAGGATGAACACTGAAGCTTTCTTT. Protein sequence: CASRVGTGRMNTEAFF.

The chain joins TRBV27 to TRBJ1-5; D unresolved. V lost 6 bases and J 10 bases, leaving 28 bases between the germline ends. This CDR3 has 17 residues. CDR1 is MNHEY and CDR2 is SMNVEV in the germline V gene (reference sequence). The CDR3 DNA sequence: TGTGCCAGCAGAAGTTTAGCGGCAGCTGGGGAAGCGCGACCCCAGCATTTT. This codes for CASRSLAAAGEARPQHF.

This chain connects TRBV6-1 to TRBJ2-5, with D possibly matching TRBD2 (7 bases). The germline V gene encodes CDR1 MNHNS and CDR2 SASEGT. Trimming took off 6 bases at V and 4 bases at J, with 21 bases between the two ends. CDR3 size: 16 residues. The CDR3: CASRPKGGAGPETQYF. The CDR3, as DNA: TGTGCCAGCAGGCCGAAGGGGGGGGCTGGCCCAGAGACCCAGTACTTC.

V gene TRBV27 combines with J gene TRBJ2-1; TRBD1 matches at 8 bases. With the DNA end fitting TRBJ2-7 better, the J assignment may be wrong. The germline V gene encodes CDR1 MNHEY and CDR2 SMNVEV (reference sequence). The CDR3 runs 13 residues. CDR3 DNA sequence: TGTGCCAGCAGTTTAACAGGGGGCTACGAGCAGTACTTC. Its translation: CASSLTGGYEQYF.

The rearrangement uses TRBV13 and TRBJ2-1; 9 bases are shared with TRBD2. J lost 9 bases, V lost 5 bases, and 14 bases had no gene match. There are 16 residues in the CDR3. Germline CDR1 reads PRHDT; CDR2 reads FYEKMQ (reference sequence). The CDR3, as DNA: TGTGCCAGCAGCCGCCGATGGGGTAGCGGGAGTCCTGAGCAGTTCTTC. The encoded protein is CASSRRWGSGSPEQFF.

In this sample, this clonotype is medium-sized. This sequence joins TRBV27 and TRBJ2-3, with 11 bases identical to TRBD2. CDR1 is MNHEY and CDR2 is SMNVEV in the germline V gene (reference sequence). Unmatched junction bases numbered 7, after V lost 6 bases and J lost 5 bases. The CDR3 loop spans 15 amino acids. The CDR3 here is CASRRLAGLIDTQYF. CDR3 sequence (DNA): TGTGCCAGCAGACGACTAGCGGGATTAATAGATACGCAGTATTTT.

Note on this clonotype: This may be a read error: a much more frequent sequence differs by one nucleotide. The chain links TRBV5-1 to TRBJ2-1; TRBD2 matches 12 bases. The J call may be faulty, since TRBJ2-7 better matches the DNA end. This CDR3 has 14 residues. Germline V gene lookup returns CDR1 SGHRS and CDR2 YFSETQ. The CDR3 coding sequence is TGCGCCAGCAGTTCGCTAGCGGGAGGGGACAAGCAGTACTTC. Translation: CASSSLAGGDKQYF.

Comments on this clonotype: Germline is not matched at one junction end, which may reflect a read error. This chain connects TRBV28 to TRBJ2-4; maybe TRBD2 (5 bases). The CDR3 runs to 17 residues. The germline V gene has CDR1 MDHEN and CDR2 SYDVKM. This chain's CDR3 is CASSLGKGALAKDTQYF. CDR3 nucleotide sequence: TGTGCCAGCAGTTTGGGAAAGGGAGCGCTTGCCAAAGACACTCAGTATTTC.